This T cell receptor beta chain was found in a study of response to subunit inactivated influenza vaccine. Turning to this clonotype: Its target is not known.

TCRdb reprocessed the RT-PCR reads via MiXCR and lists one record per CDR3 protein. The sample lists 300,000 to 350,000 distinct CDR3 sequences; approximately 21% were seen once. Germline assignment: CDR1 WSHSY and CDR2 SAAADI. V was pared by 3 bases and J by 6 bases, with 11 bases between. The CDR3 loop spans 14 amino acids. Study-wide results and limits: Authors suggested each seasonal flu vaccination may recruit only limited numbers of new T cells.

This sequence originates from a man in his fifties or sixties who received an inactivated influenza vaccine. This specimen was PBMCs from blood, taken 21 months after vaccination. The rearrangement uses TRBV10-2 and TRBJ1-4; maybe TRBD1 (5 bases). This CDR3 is CASSDWGRHEKLFF. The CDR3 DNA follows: TGCGCCAGCAGTGATTGGGGCCGGCATGAAAAACTGTTTTTT.